This paragraph reports one T cell receptor (beta chain). Its target is unknown. This entry belongs to a study of graft-versus-host responses after intestinal transplantation. Across the study: As for transplant type, recipients had multivisceral, liver-intestinal, or isolated intestinal grafts. Tacrolimus plus steroids were given to all recipients for 2 to 4 years, preceded by anti-thymocyte globulin induction. Notes on the study in general: GvH clonotypes were identified within recipient marrow, with a subset emerging first in ileum or blood.

Sequencing was performed with immunoSEQ multiplex PCR; in TCRdb, only in-frame clones are kept and a portion is missing. This table holds some 90,000 clones, 85% to 95% found once. The sequencing here drew on unstimulated CD8+ T cells sorted from spleen or lymph node cells, taken before intestinal transplant. The clonotype originates from a human donor who received an intestinal transplant.

This CDR3 is CASSRTGTGYEQYF. The CDR3, as DNA: TGTGCCAGCAGCCGAACCGGGACAGGATACGAGCAGTACTTC. V usage is TRBV13 and J usage is TRBJ2-7; 8 nucleotides line up with TRBD1. The CDR3 is made up of 14 amino acids. V shed 5 bases, J shed 4 bases, and the junction held 7 bases outside the gene matches. From germline, CDR1 is PRHDT and CDR2 FYEKMQ (reference sequence).